A single sample is the source of the 10 T cell receptor beta chains below, sequenced in a study of neurological immune-mediated disorders (dated by TCRdb to about 2019). The method was 5' RACE. Sequencing relied on an Illumina HiSeq 2500. In-frame beta chains were kept once TCRdb had trimmed the public reads at Q25 with fastp and called clones with MiXCR. CDR3 protein duplicates are merged, each entry listing the most common genes and DNA. Recorded for this sample are tens of thousands of distinct CDR3 sequences; about 3.2% of them occurred a single time. Around 7.7% of the sample belongs to the ten largest clones. The time point label of this sample denotes: longitudinal time-point 1 (baseline). Source material: PBMCs. The receptors derive from a woman in her sixties or seventies with multiple sclerosis.

This clonotype was seen at least ten times. The chain is built from TRBV7-9 and TRBJ2-7; unclear D gene. V dropped 4 bases and J dropped 6 bases, with 19 bases sitting between them. Germline V gene data show CDR1 as SEHNR and CDR2 as FQNEAQ (reference sequence). The CDR3 contains 15 residues. CDR3 region: CASSSHGSTPSEQYF. In DNA form, the CDR3 reads TGTGCCAGCAGCTCCCACGGCAGCACCCCCTCCGAGCAGTACTTC.

This clonotype was observed many times. The chain couples TRBV20-1 to TRBJ2-1; D unresolved. The CDR3 loop spans 13 amino acids. V lost 1 base and J 0 bases, leaving 4 bases between the germline ends. The germline V gene encodes CDR1 DFQATT and CDR2 SNEGSKA (reference sequence). CDR3 region: CSARGHSYNEQFF. DNA of the CDR3: TGCAGTGCTAGAGGTCACTCCTACAATGAGCAGTTCTTC.

This clonotype has a count of ten or more. The chain employs TRBV20-1 and TRBJ1-2, with D unclear. The CDR3 consists of 16 residues. Germline V gene lookup returns CDR1 DFQATT and CDR2 SNEGSKA (reference sequence). The V end was cut by 0 bases, the J end by 4 bases, with 18 bases between. CDR3: CSARDGQSIIPYGYTF. As DNA, the CDR3 is TGCAGTGCTAGAGATGGGCAGAGTATTATCCCCTATGGCTACACCTTC.

This clonotype was picked up many times. The chain employs TRBV6-2 or TRBV6-3 and TRBJ2-1, with 9 bases matching TRBD2. V gave up 7 bases and J gave up 0 bases; unmatched junction bases: 4. Germline V CDR1 and CDR2: MNHEY, SVGEGT. The CDR3 contains 15 residues. The CDR3 spells CASNSGGASYNEQFF. In DNA, the CDR3 is TGTGCCAGCAATAGCGGGGGAGCCTCCTACAATGAGCAGTTCTTC.

This clonotype occurred many times. The J gene is TRBJ2-6, the V gene TRBV6-1; no definite D call. The CDR3 has 15 amino acids. Trimming took 5 bases from V and 0 from J, leaving 8 bases between them. Germline CDR1 reads MNHNS; CDR2 reads SASEGT. The CDR3 is CASSIQPSGANVLTF. The CDR3 DNA is TGTGCCAGCAGTATACAGCCCTCTGGGGCCAACGTCCTGACTTTC.

This clonotype was found many times. The chain combines TRBV2 with TRBJ2-1, with 7 bases that match TRBD2. Per germline, CDR1 SNHLY and CDR2 FYNNEI. V gave up 6 bases and J gave up 0 bases; unmatched junction bases: 8. This CDR3 contains 16 residues. CDR3 DNA sequence: TGTGCCAGCAGGTTCCAGCGGGGAAGCTCCTACAATGAGCAGTTCTTC. Amino acids: CASRFQRGSSYNEQFF.

In this sample, this clonotype turned up many times. The rearrangement uses TRBV20-1 and TRBJ2-7, with D perhaps TRBD1 (5 bases). The CDR3 extends over 13 amino acids. With 3 bases removed from V and 6 bases from J, the gap between germline ends came to 15 bases. Germline V gives CDR1 DFQATT, CDR2 SNEGSKA (reference sequence). CDR3 DNA sequence: TGCAGTGCTAGGGCAGGGAACATAGGCGAGCAGTACTTC. This translates into CSARAGNIGEQYF.

J is TRBJ2-7 and V is TRBV18; D is undetermined. CDR1 and CDR2 from the germline V gene are KGHSH and LQKENI. CDR3 length equals 14 residues. Trimming cost V 4 bases and J 2 bases, with 12 bases left between them. The CDR3 DNA reads TGTGCCAGCTCACAACCTCGTCAGCCCTACGAGCAGTACTTC. Protein sequence: CASSQPRQPYEQYF.

The chain joins TRBV20-1 to TRBJ2-1; D ambiguous. In germline, CDR1 is DFQATT, CDR2 SNEGSKA (reference sequence). The CDR3 has 11 residues. V dropped 3 bases and J dropped 6 bases, with 6 bases sitting between them. The CDR3 sequence: CSARLINEQFF. DNA for the CDR3: TGCAGTGCTAGGTTGATCAATGAGCAGTTCTTC.

At least ten counts were recorded for this clonotype. The V and J genes are TRBV20-1 and TRBJ2-3; 10 bases align to TRBD2. The CDR3 contains 14 residues. The ends lost 5 bases at V and 1 base at J; junction bases unmatched: 3. CDR1 and CDR2 (germline): DFQATT, SNEGSKA (reference sequence). The CDR3 nucleotides are TGCAGTGCTGAAGCGGGGGGGGGCACAGATACGCAGTATTTT. It codes for CSAEAGGGTDTQYF.